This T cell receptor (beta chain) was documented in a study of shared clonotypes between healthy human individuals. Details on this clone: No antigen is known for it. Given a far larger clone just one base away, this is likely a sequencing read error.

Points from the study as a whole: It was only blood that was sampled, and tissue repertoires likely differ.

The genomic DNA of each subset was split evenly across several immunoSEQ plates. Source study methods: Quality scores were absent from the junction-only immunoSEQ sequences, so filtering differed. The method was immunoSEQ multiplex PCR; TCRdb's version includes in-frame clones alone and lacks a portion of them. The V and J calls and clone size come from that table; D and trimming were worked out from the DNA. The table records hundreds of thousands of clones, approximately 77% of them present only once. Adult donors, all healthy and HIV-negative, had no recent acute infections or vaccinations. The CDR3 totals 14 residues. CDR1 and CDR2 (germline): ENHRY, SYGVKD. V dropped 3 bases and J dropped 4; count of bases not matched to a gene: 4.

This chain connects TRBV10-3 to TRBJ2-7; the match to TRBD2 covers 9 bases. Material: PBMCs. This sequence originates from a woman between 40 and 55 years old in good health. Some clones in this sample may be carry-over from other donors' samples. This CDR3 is CAISDLAGVYEQYF. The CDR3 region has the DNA TGTGCCATCAGTGATTTAGCGGGAGTATACGAGCAGTACTTC.